Presented here are 32 T cell receptor beta chains from one specimen sequenced in a study of shared clonotypes between healthy human individuals. The method was immunoSEQ multiplex PCR; TCRdb's version includes in-frame clones alone and lacks a portion of them. The sample lists approximately 1.9 million clones, approximately 92% occurring once. Cells designated naive CD8 were CD45RO-negative and were positively selected for CCR7, with terminally differentiated effector memory CD45RA+ cells excluded. The source material was naive CD8+ T cells from PBMCs. The receptor source for this set is a man in his late teens or twenties in good health. Some clones in this sample may be carry-over from other donors' samples.

CDR3 amino acids: CASRKGGRGVEQYF. The CDR3 coding sequence is TGTGCCAGCCGTAAAGGCGGGAGGGGCGTCGAGCAGTACTTC. The V call is TRBV6-6, the J call TRBJ2-7; 9 nucleotides line up with TRBD2. Trimming cost V 8 bases and J 6 bases; bases outside gene matches: 11. The CDR3 sequence is 14 residues long. Germline loops: CDR1 MNHNY, CDR2 SVGAGI (reference sequence).

The V gene is TRBV7-8, the J gene TRBJ2-7; 8 positions match TRBD2. The CDR3 sequence is 14 residues long. Germline V lookup: CDR1 SGHVS, CDR2 FQNEAQ. With 1 base clipped from V and 5 bases from J, the junction kept 4 bases outside the gene matches. The CDR3 DNA follows: TGTGCCAGCAGCTTAGGACTAGCGAGGCACGAGCAGTACTTC. Protein sequence: CASSLGLARHEQYF.

J is TRBJ2-1 and V is TRBV28; tentatively, D is TRBD1 or TRBD2 (6 bases each). V lost 7 bases and J lost 4, with 20 bases in between. The CDR3 contains 16 residues. From germline, CDR1 is MDHEN and CDR2 SYDVKM. The CDR3 DNA reads TGTGCCAGCACGGTTGAGGGGGGTGAATGGTACAATGAGCAGTTCTTC. The encoded protein is CASTVEGGEWYNEQFF.

The chain combines TRBV6-4 with TRBJ2-1; 14 positions match TRBD2. This CDR3 has 15 amino acids. CDR1 is MRHNA and CDR2 is SNTAGT in the germline V gene. After removal of 6 bases from V and 8 bases from J, the junction contained 6 bases not matched to a gene. In nucleotides, the CDR3 is TGTGCCAGCAGCTTTGGGACTAGCGGGAGAGATGAGCAGTTCTTC. Translation gives CASSFGTSGRDEQFF.

This sequence joins TRBV4-2 and TRBJ2-2, with D maybe TRBD1 (5 bases). The CDR3 has 13 residues. From germline, CDR1 is LGHNA and CDR2 YNFKEQ. V lost 5 bases and J lost 5, with 9 bases in between. CDR3 sequence: CASSAHRTGELFF. DNA for the CDR3: TGTGCCAGCAGCGCACACAGGACCGGGGAGCTGTTTTTT.

V gene TRBV5-4 combines with J gene TRBJ1-5; no reliable D call. Trimming took off 2 bases at V and 5 bases at J, with 8 bases between the two ends. The length of the CDR3 is 13 residues. The germline CDR1 and CDR2 sequences are SGHNT and YYREEE (reference sequence). CDR3 DNA: TGTGCCAGCAGCTTAGGTGCGGATCAGCCCCAGCATTTT. This translates into CASSLGADQPQHF.

V and J are TRBV15 and TRBJ1-5; maybe TRBD1 (5 bases). Germline V gives CDR1 LNHNV, CDR2 YYDKDF (reference sequence). Trimming took 0 bases from V and 0 from J, leaving 6 bases between them. CDR3 length: 15 residues. As DNA, the CDR3 is TGTGCCACCAGCAGAGAAGGGGATAGCAATCAGCCCCAGCATTTT. It codes for CATSREGDSNQPQHF.

The chain couples TRBV4-1 to TRBJ1-2; the D gene is possibly TRBD1 (5 bases). Germline CDR1 MGHRA, CDR2 YSYEKL. The CDR3 covers 14 residues. Between the trimmed V and J ends, which lost 3 bases and 8 bases, there was a span of 16 bases. Here the CDR3 DNA reads TGCGCCAGCAGCCAGAAGGTGGAGGGACTAGGCTACACCTTC. As protein: CASSQKVEGLGYTF.

This chain links TRBV27 with TRBJ2-3; D unresolved. The CDR3 has 15 amino acids. CDR1 MNHEY and CDR2 SMNVEV come from the germline V gene (reference sequence). V was pared by 2 bases and J by 5 bases, with 14 bases between. In DNA form, the CDR3 reads TGTGCCAGCAGTTTAGTCCACCCCGTACTAGATACGCAGTATTTT. It encodes CASSLVHPVLDTQYF.

V is TRBV7-6 and J is TRBJ2-7, with D possibly called TRBD1 or TRBD2 (5 bases each). The CDR3 sequence is 13 residues long. V lost 0 bases and J 10 bases, leaving 13 bases between the germline ends. Germline V gives CDR1 SGHVS, CDR2 FNYEAQ. The CDR3: CASSLARRDPQYF. CDR3 DNA: TGTGCCAGCAGCTTAGCGCGACGGGACCCTCAGTACTTC.

Points on this clone: This CDR3 is also generated by other DNA sequences in the sample. This chain links TRBV27 with TRBJ2-2; D uncertain. CDR1 is MNHEY and CDR2 is SMNVEV in the germline V gene (reference sequence). The V gene lost 2 bases and the J gene lost 5 bases, with 6 bases spanning the gap. The CDR3 loop spans 13 amino acids. CDR3 sequence: CASSLRKTGELFF. The CDR3 DNA reads TGTGCCAGCAGTTTAAGGAAGACCGGGGAGCTGTTTTTT.

The chain combines TRBV7-9 with TRBJ2-2; D perhaps matches TRBD1 (5 bases). V was shortened by 5 bases and J by 7 bases, with 11 bases between the two germline ends. The CDR3 is 13 amino acids. Germline V gene sequence: CDR1 SEHNR, CDR2 FQNEAQ (reference sequence). The CDR3 DNA follows: TGTGCCAGCAGCCAGGGTATGGGCGGGGAGCTGTTTTTT. It specifies CASSQGMGGELFF. Using reference TRBV7-9 and TRBJ2-2 for the parts outside the CDR3, the full variable domain is DTGVSQNPRHKITKRGQNVTFRCDPISEHNRLYWYRQTLGQGPEFLTYFQNEAQLEKSRLLSDRFSAERPKGSFSTLEIQRTEQGDSAMYLCASSQGMGGELFFGEGSRLTVL.

CDR3 in DNA: TGTGCCACCAGCAGAGGGGACAAGACCACAGATACGCAGTATTTT. It encodes CATSRGDKTTDTQYF. The chain recombines TRBV15 with TRBJ2-3, with D maybe TRBD1 (6 bases). The ends were cut back, 1 base at V and 2 bases at J, with 10 bases in the middle. The CDR3 contains 15 residues. Germline V gene sequence: CDR1 LNHNV, CDR2 YYDKDF (reference sequence).

This sequence joins TRBV5-6 and TRBJ2-1; D is undetermined. From germline, CDR1 is SGHDT and CDR2 YYEEEE. The CDR3 spans 15 residues. The V and J ends lost 5 bases and 0 bases respectively, with 12 bases between them. The CDR3 DNA reads TGTGCCAGCAGGGTCGACGGGCTCTCCTACAATGAGCAGTTCTTC. Its protein product is CASRVDGLSYNEQFF.

The chain carries TRBV28 and TRBJ2-7, with TRBD1 matching over 7 bases. CDR3 length: 14 residues. Germline V gene sequence: CDR1 MDHEN, CDR2 SYDVKM. V was pared by 7 bases and J by 0 bases, with 6 bases of the junction left unmatched. Here the CDR3 reads CASIGQASSYEQYF. The CDR3 bases are TGTGCCAGCATTGGACAGGCAAGCTCCTACGAGCAGTACTTC.

CDR3 loop: CASSFSRYNEQFF. The CDR3 DNA reads as TGTGCCAGCAGTTTTTCTCGATACAATGAGCAGTTCTTC. The rearrangement links TRBV28 to TRBJ2-1; D uncertain. The V and J ends lost 3 bases and 4 bases respectively, with 7 bases between them. The CDR3 has 13 amino acids. Germline values: CDR1 MDHEN, CDR2 SYDVKM. Looking up the rest from reference TRBV28 and TRBJ2-1 gives the full variable domain: DVKVTQSSRYLVKRTGEKVFLECVQDMDHENMFWYRQDPGLGLRLIYFSYDVKMKEKGDIPEGYSVSREKKERFSLILESASTNQTSMYLCASSFSRYNEQFFGPGTRLTVL.

The chain joins TRBV20-1 to TRBJ2-1; D is possibly TRBD2 (5 bases). The CDR3 loop spans 11 amino acids. The V gene lost 6 bases and the J gene lost 8 bases, with 11 bases spanning the gap. Germline V gene sequence: CDR1 DFQATT, CDR2 SNEGSKA (reference sequence). CDR3 bases: TGCAGTGCCGGACTGGTGTATGAGCAGTTCTTC. Translation gives CSAGLVYEQFF.

CDR3 region: CASSPRRREGLYEQYF. CDR3 in DNA: TGTGCCAGTAGTCCCCGGCGGAGGGAAGGACTCTACGAGCAGTACTTC. The chain employs TRBV19 and TRBJ2-7; D is perhaps TRBD2 (6 bases). Germline CDR1 and CDR2: LNHDA and SQIVND (reference sequence). This CDR3 comprises 16 residues. V lost 5 bases, J lost 3 bases, and 20 bases lay in between.

The chain uses TRBV18 and TRBJ2-1; 11 bases match TRBD2. V shed 6 bases and J 4 bases; nucleotides not matched to a gene: 11. This CDR3 has 17 residues. Germline V gene data show CDR1 as KGHSH and CDR2 as LQKENI. CDR3 sequence: CASSPEGTSGVYNEQFF. The CDR3 bases are TGTGCCAGCTCCCCAGAAGGGACTAGCGGAGTATACAATGAGCAGTTCTTC. Looking up the rest from reference TRBV18 and TRBJ2-1 gives the full variable domain: NAGVMQNPRHLVRRRGQEARLRCSPMKGHSHVYWYRQLPEEGLKFMVYLQKENIIDESGMPKERFSAEFPKEGPSILRIQQVVRGDSAAYFCASSPEGTSGVYNEQFFGPGTRLTVL.

The V gene is TRBV10-3, the J gene TRBJ1-2; the match to TRBD1 covers 10 bases. The CDR3 runs to 14 residues. CDR1 and CDR2 (germline): ENHRY, SYGVKD. V gave up 0 bases and J gave up 8 bases; unmatched junction bases: 3. The CDR3 region has the DNA TGTGCCATCAGTGAGTCGGGACAGGGGAGAGGCTACACCTTC. This gives the protein CAISESGQGRGYTF.

In DNA form, the CDR3 reads TGTGCCAGTAGTATATCGTGGCAGGGAGCTGGCGAGCAGTACTTC. This encodes CASSISWQGAGEQYF. V gene TRBV19 combines with J gene TRBJ2-7; D could derive from TRBD1 or TRBD2 (5 bases each). Germline loops: CDR1 LNHDA, CDR2 SQIVND (reference sequence). The CDR3 is 15 amino acids. The V and J ends lost 2 bases and 6 bases respectively, with 17 bases between them.

The V gene is TRBV5-1, the J gene TRBJ2-7; 8 bases agree with TRBD1. Germline V gives CDR1 SGHRS, CDR2 YFSETQ. V was pared by 1 base and J by 1 base, with 1 base of the junction left unmatched. This CDR3 has 14 amino acids. The CDR3 region has the DNA TGCGCCAGCAGCTTGTGGACAGGGTCCTACGAGCAGTACTTC. It specifies CASSLWTGSYEQYF.

The chain combines TRBV9 with TRBJ2-2; 8 bases match TRBD1. J was trimmed by 7 bases and V by 10 bases; bases with no gene match: 9. The CDR3 runs to 13 residues. Per the germline V gene, CDR1 is SGDLS and CDR2 is YYNGEE. The CDR3 loop reads CAGAPGGIGELFF. The CDR3 coding sequence is TGTGCCGGGGCCCCAGGGGGCATCGGGGAGCTGTTTTTT. Drawing the rest from reference TRBV9 and TRBJ2-2, the complete variable domain is DSGVTQTPKHLITATGQRVTLRCSPRSGDLSVYWYQQSLDQGLQFLIQYYNGEERAKGNILERFSAQQFPDLHSELNLSSLELGDSALYFCAGAPGGIGELFFGEGSRLTVL.

The chain couples TRBV10-2 to TRBJ2-5; weak D call: TRBD1 (5 bases). CDR1 is WSHSY, CDR2 SAAADI, per germline. Trimming shortened V by 7 bases and J by 5 bases, and 11 bases separated the two germline ends. This CDR3 region has 12 residues. The CDR3 sequence: CASNQGVETQYF. The CDR3 DNA reads TGCGCCAGCAACCAGGGTGTGGAGACCCAGTACTTC.

J is TRBJ1-2 and V is TRBV27, with D unresolved. Germline CDR1 is MNHEY and CDR2 is SMNVEV (reference sequence). The CDR3 contains 13 residues. V dropped 6 bases and J dropped 7 bases, with 15 bases sitting between them. The CDR3 reads CASRPDNNRGYTF. In DNA, the CDR3 is TGTGCCAGCAGACCTGACAACAACCGTGGCTACACCTTC.

The chain links TRBV28 to TRBJ1-2; 7 bases are shared with TRBD1. The CDR3 spans 12 residues. Germline V gives CDR1 MDHEN, CDR2 SYDVKM. The trim removed 5 bases at V and 12 bases at J, leaving 9 bases unmatched. The CDR3 nucleotides are TGTGCCAGCAGTCAATGGACAGGATCTGACACCTTC. Protein: CASSQWTGSDTF.

The V call is TRBV2, the J call TRBJ1-1, with 9 nucleotides matching TRBD1. Looked up from germline, CDR1 is SNHLY and CDR2 is FYNNEI. The V gene end was trimmed by 10 bases and the J gene end by 3 bases; junction bases not matched to a gene: 9. The CDR3 consists of 14 residues. The CDR3 protein is CATTGGEGDTEAFF. The CDR3 DNA reads as TGTGCCACTACAGGGGGCGAGGGAGACACTGAAGCTTTCTTT.

V and J are TRBV5-6 and TRBJ2-1, with TRBD2 as a possible D gene (5 bases). Trimming took 4 bases from V and 4 from J, leaving 15 bases between them. The germline V gene encodes CDR1 SGHDT and CDR2 YYEEEE. The CDR3 consists of 15 residues. This CDR3 reads CASSADSGWYNEQFF. The CDR3 DNA reads as TGTGCCAGCAGCGCGGACTCCGGTTGGTACAATGAGCAGTTCTTC.

Here the CDR3 reads CASSQTVMNTEAFF. The CDR3 DNA is TGCGCCAGCAGCCAGACAGTAATGAACACTGAAGCTTTCTTT. The rearrangement links TRBV4-3 to TRBJ1-1; D may be TRBD1 (5 bases). CDR1 and CDR2 from the germline V gene are LGHNA and YSLEER. Trimming removed 3 bases at V and 0 bases at J, with 8 bases between. The CDR3 is 14 amino acids.

J is TRBJ2-2 and V is TRBV7-6; 7 bases are a match to TRBD2. The CDR3 consists of 17 residues. V shed 4 bases and J 0 bases; nucleotides not matched to a gene: 8. Germline V CDR1 and CDR2: SGHVS, FNYEAQ. CDR3 in DNA: TGTGCCAGCAGCTCCCCTGGCGGGGGTGCGAACACCGGGGAGCTGTTTTTT. Translation gives CASSSPGGGANTGELFF.

J is TRBJ2-7 and V is TRBV29-1, with 9 positions matching TRBD2. The CDR3 contains 15 residues. Germline CDR1 and CDR2: SQVTM and ANQGSEA. J lost 3 bases, V lost 1 base, and 7 bases had no gene match. The CDR3 loop is CSVEGLSSGNYEQYF. CDR3 sequence (DNA): TGCAGCGTTGAAGGATTATCTAGCGGGAACTACGAGCAGTACTTC.

The chain joins TRBV14 to TRBJ1-3; 9 bases align to TRBD1. V trimming: 3 bases; J trimming: 2 bases; junction bases outside the gene matches: 2. Germline CDR1 is SGHDN and CDR2 is FVKESK. There are 15 residues in the CDR3. This chain's CDR3 is CASSHNRGPGNTIYF. DNA for the CDR3: TGTGCCAGCAGCCATAACAGGGGGCCTGGAAACACCATATATTTT.